The 30 T cell receptor beta chains listed next were all sequenced from one sample in a study of Ad26.COV2.S vaccination and SARS-CoV-2 variants. Only in-frame clones appear in the TCRdb table, and some are missing; sequencing was by immunoSEQ multiplex PCR. The data contain some 190,000 clones, roughly 89% of them singletons. Material: peripheral blood, obtained after recovery from COVID-19. The receptors were sampled from a human donor who had recovered from COVID-19.

CDR3: CASSIEGGRGGNTIYF. CDR3 nucleotides: TGTGCCAGTAGTATTGAGGGCGGGAGAGGAGGAAACACCATATATTTT. The rearrangement uses TRBV19 and TRBJ1-3, with D hard to call. Germline lookup yields CDR1 LNHDA and CDR2 SQIVND (reference sequence). This CDR3 spans 16 amino acids. The V gene lost 3 bases and the J gene lost 4 bases, with 16 bases spanning the gap.

V is TRBV5-1 and J is TRBJ2-7, with TRBD1 matching 7 bases. Trimming at V came to 3 bases and at J to 3 bases, leaving 6 bases not matched to a gene. CDR3 length equals 14 residues. Germline V gene data show CDR1 as SGHRS and CDR2 as YFSETQ. Written as DNA, the CDR3 is TGCGCCAGCAGCTCGGACAGGAGCGACTACGAGCAGTACTTC. It encodes CASSSDRSDYEQYF. The variable domain in full, completed from reference TRBV5-1 and TRBJ2-7, reads KAGVTQTPRYLIKTRGQQVTLSCSPISGHRSVSWYQQTPGQGLQFLFEYFSETQRNKGNFPGRFSGRQFSNSRSEMNVSTLELGDSALYLCASSSDRSDYEQYFGPGTRLTVT.

V usage is TRBV5-1 and J usage is TRBJ2-2, with 7 bases matching TRBD2. Trimming removed 4 bases from V and 1 base from J; junction bases left unmatched: 4. The length of the CDR3 is 15 residues. CDR1 and CDR2 (germline): SGHRS, YFSETQ. In DNA, the CDR3 is TGCGCCAGCAGCGACGGACTAGGGAACACCGGGGAGCTGTTTTTT. Protein product: CASSDGLGNTGELFF.

The chain uses TRBV3-1 (or the pseudogene TRBV3-2) and TRBJ2-7, with 10 bases identical to TRBD1. J lost 0 bases, V lost 1 base, and 3 bases had no gene match. Germline V gene data show CDR1 as LGHDT and CDR2 as YNNKEL (reference sequence). This CDR3 is built from 16 residues. This CDR3 is CASSQGQGANSYEQYF. CDR3 in DNA: TGTGCCAGCAGCCAAGGACAGGGGGCGAACTCCTACGAGCAGTACTTC.

This clone was picked up a small number of times. The rearrangement uses TRBV11-2 and TRBJ1-5; TRBD1 matches at 7 bases. The germline V gene has CDR1 SGHAT and CDR2 FQNNGV. Trimming cost V 5 bases and J 5 bases; bases outside gene matches: 3. The CDR3 runs 13 residues. CDR3 in amino acids: CASSPDRDQPQHF. The CDR3 region has the DNA TGTGCCAGCAGCCCCGACAGGGATCAGCCCCAGCATTTT.

The chain joins TRBV5-1 to TRBJ1-4, with D possibly matching TRBD1 (5 bases). This CDR3 spans 14 amino acids. Trimming removed 0 bases from V and 8 bases from J, with 11 bases in between. Germline assignment: CDR1 SGHRS and CDR2 YFSETQ. Here the CDR3 reads CASSLGQQEEKLFF. For the CDR3, the DNA is TGCGCCAGCAGCTTGGGACAGCAGGAGGAAAAACTGTTTTTT.

This clone was counted a single time. The identical CDR3 is also encoded by other nucleotide sequences in the sample. The genes are TRBV25-1 and TRBJ1-1; possible D gene TRBD1, 5 bases. Germline V gene data show CDR1 as MGHDK and CDR2 as SYGVNS. The V and J ends lost 8 bases and 2 bases respectively, with 12 bases between them. This CDR3 has 13 amino acids. CDR3 region: CASSPGTNTEAFF. CDR3 DNA sequence: TGTGCCAGCTCCCCAGGGACCAACACTGAAGCTTTCTTT. Filled out from reference TRBV25-1 and TRBJ1-1, the complete variable domain reads EADIYQTPRYLVIGTGKKITLECSQTMGHDKMYWYQQDPGMELHLIHYSYGVNSTEKGDLSSESTVSRIRTEHFPLTLESARPSHTSQYLCASSPGTNTEAFFGQGTRLTVV.

The gene calls are TRBV27 and TRBJ2-1; 11 positions agree with TRBD1. Germline lookup yields CDR1 MNHEY and CDR2 SMNVEV (reference sequence). CDR3 size: 15 residues. Unmatched junction bases numbered 8, after V lost 5 bases and J lost 8 bases. The DNA of the CDR3 is TGTGCCAGCAGTCTAACCGGGACAGGGGGGTATGAGCAGTTCTTC. This sequence encodes CASSLTGTGGYEQFF.

V gene TRBV2 combines with J gene TRBJ2-7; 7 bases agree with TRBD2. V lost 6 bases and J lost 1; bases outside the gene matches: 6. This CDR3 has 14 residues. In germline, CDR1 is SNHLY, CDR2 FYNNEI. The CDR3 sequence is CASRREPQSYEQYF. CDR3 sequence (DNA): TGTGCCAGCAGGCGGGAGCCCCAATCCTACGAGCAGTACTTC.

The genes are TRBV6-1 and TRBJ1-4; D gene ambiguous. The CDR3 runs 14 residues. The germline CDR1 and CDR2 sequences are MNHNS and SASEGT. Trimming stripped 3 bases from V and 3 bases from J, with 8 bases between. This chain's CDR3 is CASSEGSANEKLFF. Here the CDR3 DNA reads TGTGCCAGCAGTGAGGGGTCGGCTAATGAAAAACTGTTTTTT.

The CDR3 loop reads CASSIEKGRNEQFF. The CDR3 DNA is TGTGCCAGTAGTATAGAAAAGGGGCGGAATGAGCAGTTCTTC. The chain uses TRBV19 and TRBJ2-1, with D maybe TRBD1 (5 bases). The CDR3 consists of 14 residues. Germline V gives CDR1 LNHDA, CDR2 SQIVND (reference sequence). Deletions cut 0 bases from V and 7 bases from J, with 10 bases between.

The CDR3 DNA sequence: TGTGCCAGTAGTATGGGACTAGCGGGGGATACGCAGTATTTT. Its protein is CASSMGLAGDTQYF. The chain is built from TRBV19 and TRBJ2-3, with 13 bases matching TRBD2. V lost 3 bases, J lost 6 bases, and 0 bases stayed unmatched. CDR1 is LNHDA and CDR2 is SQIVND in the germline V gene (reference sequence). CDR3 length: 14 residues.

This clone has only a few counts. V gene TRBV5-1 combines with J gene TRBJ2-3, with D perhaps matching TRBD2 (6 bases). CDR3 length: 11 residues. Germline lookup yields CDR1 SGHRS and CDR2 YFSETQ. V was trimmed by 6 bases and J by 4 bases, leaving 6 bases between them. As DNA, the CDR3 is TGCGCCAGCAAGCGGGCAGATACGCAGTATTTT. Its translation: CASKRADTQYF.

The chain uses TRBV9 and TRBJ1-2; possible D gene TRBD1, 5 bases. Trimming shortened V by 0 bases and J by 1 base, and 7 bases separated the two germline ends. Germline V gives CDR1 SGDLS, CDR2 YYNGEE. The CDR3 covers 14 residues. The CDR3 DNA reads as TGTGCCAGCAGCGTAGGGCAGGGTAACTATGGCTACACCTTC. Translation gives CASSVGQGNYGYTF.

The J gene is TRBJ1-6, the V gene TRBV11-2; D gene ambiguous. The CDR3 consists of 11 residues. Germline V CDR1 and CDR2: SGHAT, FQNNGV. V shed 0 bases and J shed 13 bases, with 4 bases lying between them. Written as DNA, the CDR3 is TGTGCCAGCAGCTTAGAGTTTCCCCTCCACTTT. Protein sequence: CASSLEFPLHF.

This clone was picked up many times. V and J are TRBV6-6 and TRBJ1-5; a weak D match, TRBD1 (6 bases). Germline V gene lookup returns CDR1 MNHNY and CDR2 SVGAGI (reference sequence). The CDR3 totals 11 residues. V gave up 6 bases and J gave up 11 bases, with 11 bases separating them. The CDR3 loop reads CASSLEGAQHF. Here the CDR3 DNA reads TGTGCCAGCAGCCTGGAGGGGGCCCAGCATTTT.

This chain joins TRBV19 and TRBJ1-2; D remains unclear. The germline V and J ends were trimmed by 3 bases and 5 bases, with 13 bases remaining between them. The germline V gene has CDR1 LNHDA and CDR2 SQIVND (reference sequence). The CDR3 length is 14 residues. In DNA form, the CDR3 reads TGTGCCAGTAGTATCCCCCGGTCTCGGTATGGCTACACCTTC. It is translated as CASSIPRSRYGYTF.

The chain links TRBV7-2 to TRBJ1-4; D ambiguous. Germline V gives CDR1 SGHTA, CDR2 FQGNSA. V lost 2 bases and J lost 5, with 6 bases in between. The CDR3 totals 13 residues. CDR3 DNA: TGTGCCAGCAGCTTATGGCGGAATGAAAAACTGTTTTTT. Protein: CASSLWRNEKLFF.

The V gene is TRBV30, the J gene TRBJ2-7; TRBD1 is a possible D gene (6 bases). The V end lost 3 bases, the J end lost 4 bases, and 19 bases lay between the germline ends. This CDR3 has 15 residues. Germline V gene lookup returns CDR1 GTSNPN and CDR2 SVGIG (reference sequence). In DNA form, the CDR3 reads TGTGCCTGGAGGAGACAGGCCCGGTTAGGGTACGAGCAGTACTTC. It is translated as CAWRRQARLGYEQYF.

The gene calls are TRBV5-1 and TRBJ2-2; 11 nucleotides agree with TRBD1. Per germline, CDR1 SGHRS and CDR2 YFSETQ. There are 15 residues in the CDR3. V lost 3 bases, J lost 5 bases, and 3 bases stayed unmatched. The CDR3 loop is CASSSDRGRTGELFF. The DNA of the CDR3 is TGCGCCAGCAGCTCGGACAGGGGGCGGACCGGGGAGCTGTTTTTT.

This clone was seen a few times. This chain connects TRBV7-8 to TRBJ2-7; 8 positions match TRBD1. V trimming: 0 bases; J trimming: 4 bases; junction bases outside the gene matches: 11. The CDR3 totals 17 residues. In germline, CDR1 is SGHVS, CDR2 FQNEAQ. The CDR3 coding sequence is TGTGCCAGCAGCTTAGCCCCGATCAGGGGGCGCGATTACGAGCAGTACTTC. This gives the protein CASSLAPIRGRDYEQYF.

This chain links TRBV2 with TRBJ2-3; D ambiguous. Between the trimmed V and J ends, which lost 2 bases and 1 base, there was a span of 10 bases. Per the germline V gene, CDR1 is SNHLY and CDR2 is FYNNEI. The CDR3 loop spans 15 amino acids. CDR3 DNA sequence: TGTGCCAGCAGTGAAAACTATCCAGGCACAGATACGCAGTATTTT. This encodes CASSENYPGTDTQYF.

J is TRBJ1-1 and V is TRBV9, with TRBD1 matching 7 bases. Germline assignment: CDR1 SGDLS and CDR2 YYNGEE. The CDR3 is 12 residues long. The ends lost 3 bases at V and 6 bases at J; junction bases unmatched: 2. The CDR3, as DNA: TGTGCCAGCAGCGGACAGGGAGCTGAAGCTTTCTTT. It yields the protein CASSGQGAEAFF.

J is TRBJ2-1 and V is TRBV4-1; TRBD2 matches 13 bases. The CDR3 runs 15 residues. The V segment lost 6 bases and the J segment 4 bases; nucleotides outside the gene matches: 3. CDR1 and CDR2 (germline): MGHRA, YSYEKL. CDR3: CASRKTSGGYNEQFF. For the CDR3, the DNA is TGCGCCAGCAGGAAGACTAGCGGGGGGTACAATGAGCAGTTCTTC.

The rearrangement links TRBV9 to TRBJ1-3; possibly TRBD1 for D (6 bases). V was shortened by 3 bases and J by 0 bases, with 10 bases between the two germline ends. The length of the CDR3 is 15 residues. Per germline, CDR1 SGDLS and CDR2 YYNGEE. For the CDR3, the DNA is TGTGCCAGCAGCGAGGGGGTTGTCTCTGGAAACACCATATATTTT. It encodes CASSEGVVSGNTIYF. The full variable domain, rest sourced from reference TRBV9 and TRBJ1-3, is DSGVTQTPKHLITATGQRVTLRCSPRSGDLSVYWYQQSLDQGLQFLIQYYNGEERAKGNILERFSAQQFPDLHSELNLSSLELGDSALYFCASSEGVVSGNTIYFGEGSWLTVV.

The chain couples TRBV10-3 to TRBJ2-7, with D unresolved. Germline CDR1 and CDR2: ENHRY and SYGVKD. Trimming removed 5 bases at V and 1 base at J, with 3 bases between. This CDR3 spans 11 amino acids. The CDR3 sequence is CAISSSYEQYF. In DNA, the CDR3 is TGTGCCATCAGTTCATCCTACGAGCAGTACTTC.

The chain is built from TRBV5-1 and TRBJ2-5; 12 nucleotides agree with TRBD2. Trimming removed 4 bases from V and 4 bases from J; junction bases left unmatched: 8. CDR1 is SGHRS, CDR2 YFSETQ, per germline. This CDR3 spans 16 amino acids. The CDR3 bases are TGCGCCAGCAGCATATTACCGACTAGCGGGGGAGAGACCCAGTACTTC. Amino acid sequence: CASSILPTSGGETQYF. The complete variable domain, with remaining parts taken from reference TRBV5-1 and TRBJ2-5, reads KAGVTQTPRYLIKTRGQQVTLSCSPISGHRSVSWYQQTPGQGLQFLFEYFSETQRNKGNFPGRFSGRQFSNSRSEMNVSTLELGDSALYLCASSILPTSGGETQYFGPGTRLLVL.

J is TRBJ2-6 and V is TRBV18; TRBD1 agrees at 8 bases. Losses at the gene ends were 6 bases for V and 0 bases for J; bases not matched to a gene: 4. CDR1 is KGHSH and CDR2 is LQKENI in the germline V gene. The CDR3 covers 16 residues. The CDR3 here is CASSYTGGSGANVLTF. CDR3 nucleotides: TGTGCCAGCTCCTACACAGGGGGCTCTGGGGCCAACGTCCTGACTTTC.

J is TRBJ2-7 and V is TRBV7-2; possibly TRBD1 for D (6 bases). CDR1 and CDR2 from the germline V gene are SGHTA and FQGNSA. The CDR3 has 14 amino acids. The germline V and J ends were trimmed by 5 bases and 3 bases, with 14 bases remaining between them. CDR3 in amino acids: CASSLGRGHYEQYF. The CDR3 DNA is TGTGCCAGCAGCCTGGGACGGGGACACTACGAGCAGTACTTC. Full variable domain (rest looked up from reference TRBV7-2 and TRBJ2-7): GAGVSQSPSNKVTEKGKDVELRCDPISGHTALYWYRQSLGQGLEFLIYFQGNSAPDKSGLPSDRFSAERTGGSVSTLTIQRTQQEDSAVYLCASSLGRGHYEQYFGPGTRLTVT.

V gene TRBV3-1 (or the pseudogene TRBV3-2) combines with J gene TRBJ2-7; D tentatively fits TRBD1 or TRBD2 (6 bases each). The V gene lost 3 bases and the J gene lost 4 bases, with 13 bases spanning the gap. Germline V gives CDR1 LGHDT, CDR2 YNNKEL (reference sequence). The CDR3 extends over 14 amino acids. Written as DNA, the CDR3 is TGTGCCAGCAGCCATTGGGGGGCCCTTTACGAGCAGTACTTC. Its translation: CASSHWGALYEQYF.